This T cell receptor beta chain was retrieved from a study of blood T cell repertoires in COVID-19. On the study more broadly: Sample material is recorded as cDNA or gDNA derived from T cells, B-cell-depleted T cells, or PBMCs.

This CDR3 region has 16 residues. CDR1 and CDR2 from the germline V gene are MGHRA and YSYEKL. J was trimmed by 2 bases and V by 4 bases; bases with no gene match: 4. The method was immunoSEQ multiplex PCR; TCRdb's version includes in-frame clones alone and lacks a portion of them. The sample consists of about 74,000 clones, more than 75% of them appearing once. The clonotype was recovered from a man aged 45 to 65 with acute or convalescent COVID-19. Source material: peripheral blood. The chain links TRBV4-1 to TRBJ2-3; 12 bases fit TRBD2. CDR3 loop: CASSPRTSGITDTQYF. The CDR3 coding sequence is TGCGCCAGCAGCCCCCGGACTAGCGGGATCACAGATACGCAGTATTTT.